This T cell receptor (beta chain) was recovered during a study of identical twins. Findings of the study overall: Excess sharing by twins proved weaker in beta out-of-frame sequences. Insertions ran lower in abundant cord blood beta clonotypes, though not in memory repertoires.

Germline trimming cut 0 bases from V and 6 bases from J; bases unmatched to any gene: 6. The CDR3 is 14 amino acids. The germline gives CDR1 DFQATT, CDR2 SNEGSKA (reference sequence). Remarks on this clonotype: Antigen unknown.

A universal primer site was created by template switching, with the cDNA bearing unique molecular identifiers. Each CDR3 protein gets one entry after TCRdb re-called the 5' RACE reads with MiXCR. The sample has nearly 650,000 distinct CDR3 sequences, 7% to 7.5% seen once. A further study also used this sample, focusing on yellow fever vaccine responses in identical twins.

The chain carries TRBV20-1 and TRBJ1-1; 8 bases are shared with TRBD1. The source material was PBMCs. The TCR was taken from a woman aged 18-29 years in good health. The CDR3 coding sequence is TGCAGTGCTAGAGAAAACCACAGGGGGTCTGAAGCTTTCTTT. As protein: CSARENHRGSEAFF.